This T cell receptor (beta chain) appears in the sequencing data of a study of blood T cell repertoires in COVID-19. Study context: PBMCs, B-cell-depleted T cells, or T cells were the source of the cDNA or gDNA that made up the material.

Clones were sequenced by immunoSEQ multiplex PCR, and TCRdb holds only the in-frame ones, with some missing. Found here are around 300,000 clones, roughly 90% of them singletons; the top ten hold approximately 2.1%. The trim removed 4 bases at V and 5 bases at J, leaving 9 bases unmatched. Germline V gives CDR1 SGHRS, CDR2 YFSETQ. The CDR3 length is 15 residues. This sequence joins TRBV5-1 and TRBJ2-5, with 9 bases aligning to TRBD1. The receptor's source is a young woman with COVID-19, enrolled during active disease. The sample comprised peripheral blood. The chain's CDR3 is CASSTGTGTGETQYF. The CDR3 coding sequence is TGCGCCAGCAGCACCGGGACAGGGACGGGGGAGACCCAGTACTTC.